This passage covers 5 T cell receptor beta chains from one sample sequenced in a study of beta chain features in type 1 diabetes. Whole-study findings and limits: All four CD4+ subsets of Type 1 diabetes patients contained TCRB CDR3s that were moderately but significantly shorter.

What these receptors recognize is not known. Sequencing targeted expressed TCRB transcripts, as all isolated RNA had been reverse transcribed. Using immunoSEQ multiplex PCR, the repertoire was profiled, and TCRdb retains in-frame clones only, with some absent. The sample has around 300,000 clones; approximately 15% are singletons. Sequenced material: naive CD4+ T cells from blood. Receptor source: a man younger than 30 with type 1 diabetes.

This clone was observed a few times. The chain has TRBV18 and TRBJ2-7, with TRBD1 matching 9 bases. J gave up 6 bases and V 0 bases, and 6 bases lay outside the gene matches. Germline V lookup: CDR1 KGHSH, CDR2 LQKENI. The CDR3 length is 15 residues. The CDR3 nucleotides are TGTGCCAGCTCACCACCGGGGACAGGGTTCTCCGAGCAGTACTTC. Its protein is CASSPPGTGFSEQYF.

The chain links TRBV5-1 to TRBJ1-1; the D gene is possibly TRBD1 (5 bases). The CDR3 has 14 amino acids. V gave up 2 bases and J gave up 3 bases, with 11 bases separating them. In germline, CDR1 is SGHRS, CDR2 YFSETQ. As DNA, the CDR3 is TGCGCCAGCAGCTTTGGCGGGGCGGACACTGAAGCTTTCTTT. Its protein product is CASSFGGADTEAFF.

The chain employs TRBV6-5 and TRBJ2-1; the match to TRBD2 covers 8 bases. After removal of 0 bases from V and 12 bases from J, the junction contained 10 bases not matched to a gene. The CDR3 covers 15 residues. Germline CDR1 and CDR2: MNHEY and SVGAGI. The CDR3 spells CASSYSWLAGQRQFF. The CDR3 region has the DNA TGTGCCAGCAGTTACTCCTGGCTAGCGGGCCAGCGGCAGTTCTTC.

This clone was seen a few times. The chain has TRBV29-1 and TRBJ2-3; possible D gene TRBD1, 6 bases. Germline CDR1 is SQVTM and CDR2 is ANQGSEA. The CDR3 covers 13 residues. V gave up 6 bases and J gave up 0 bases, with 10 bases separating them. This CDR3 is CSVGAKSTDTQYF. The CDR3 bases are TGCAGCGTGGGGGCTAAGAGCACAGATACGCAGTATTTT.

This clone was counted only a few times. CDR3 nucleotides: TGCGCCAGCAGTCAATCTGATTCAGGACAGGCCCTTCAGTACACTGAAGCTTTCTTT. Its translation is CASSQSDSGQALQYTEAFF. J is TRBJ1-1 and V is TRBV23-1; 7 bases fit TRBD1. TRBV23-1 is designated an ORF whose function remains uncertain. The ends lost 0 bases at V and 3 bases at J; junction bases unmatched: 16. CDR3 length equals 19 residues.